These 6 T cell receptor beta chains were sequenced from one sample in a study of CD8+ T cells in alopecia areata. Described treatment: oral pan-JAK inhibitor, 5-10 mg twice daily. Sequencing templates came from extracted RNA that was reverse transcribed into cDNA. TCRdb's copy holds only in-frame clones and misses some; the assay was immunoSEQ multiplex PCR. The table includes roughly 150,000 clones, 45% to 60% detected once. The material was CD8+ T cells sorted from blood, obtained at week 4, from a patient treated with tofacitinib. The origin of the receptors is a human donor with alopecia areata.

On this clone: At one end the junction does not follow the germline gene, possibly because of a read error. This sequence joins TRBV6-5 and TRBJ2-2, with D perhaps given as TRBD1 or TRBD2 (5 bases each). This CDR3 is 9 amino acids long. Looked up from germline, CDR1 is MNHEY and CDR2 is SVGAGI. The CDR3, as DNA: TGTGCCCAACCCTCGGGGCGGACATTT. Translating gives CAQPSGRTF.

The rearrangement joins TRBV7-9 to TRBJ2-1; D ambiguous. Germline loops: CDR1 SEHNR, CDR2 FQNEAQ (reference sequence). The V end was cut by 1 base, the J end by 9 bases, with 7 bases between. This CDR3 has 12 residues. The CDR3 nucleotides are TGTGCCAGCAGCTTAGAGGTTCTTGAGCAGTTCTTC. This sequence encodes CASSLEVLEQFF.

This clone was recorded a few times. This chain joins TRBV7-9 and TRBJ2-2; TRBD1 might be the D (5 bases). Trimming removed 2 bases at V and 1 base at J, with 8 bases between. The CDR3 has 15 residues. Germline V gives CDR1 SEHNR, CDR2 FQNEAQ (reference sequence). CDR3 nucleotides: TGTGCCAGCAGCTTAAAGGACATGAACACCGGGGAGCTGTTTTTT. Protein product: CASSLKDMNTGELFF.

This clone occurred a few times. The V call is TRBV29-1, the J call TRBJ2-7, with 12 bases matching TRBD2. Trimming took 5 bases from V and 4 from J; bases not matched to a gene: 3. The CDR3 is 13 amino acids. Germline V CDR1 and CDR2: SQVTM, ANQGSEA. The CDR3 here is CSVTTSGGYEQYF. The CDR3 DNA reads as TGCAGCGTTACGACTAGCGGGGGTTACGAGCAGTACTTC.

This clone was counted between two and nine times. The chain carries TRBV5-1 and TRBJ2-7; 8 nucleotides match TRBD2. CDR1 is SGHRS, CDR2 YFSETQ, per germline. Trimming at V came to 0 bases and at J to 2 bases, leaving 4 bases not matched to a gene. The CDR3 is 15 amino acids. The CDR3 reads CASSLAGGGTYEQYF. CDR3 coding DNA: TGCGCCAGCAGCTTGGCCGGCGGGGGGACCTACGAGCAGTACTTC. The whole variable domain, remainder taken from reference TRBV5-1 and TRBJ2-7, is KAGVTQTPRYLIKTRGQQVTLSCSPISGHRSVSWYQQTPGQGLQFLFEYFSETQRNKGNFPGRFSGRQFSNSRSEMNVSTLELGDSALYLCASSLAGGGTYEQYFGPGTRLTVT.

Ten or more counts support this clone. The chain combines TRBV7-9 with TRBJ2-7; D remains ambiguous. The CDR3 totals 13 residues. The germline V gene encodes CDR1 SEHNR and CDR2 FQNEAQ (reference sequence). The V and J ends lost 5 bases and 6 bases respectively, with 14 bases between them. In DNA, the CDR3 is TGTGCCAGCAGCGTCGGAGACGTCCGCGAGCAGTACTTC. Amino acid sequence: CASSVGDVREQYF.